These 8 T cell receptor beta chains were sequenced from one sample in a study of T cell repertoires in cytomegalovirus infection. TCRdb called the reads again in MiXCR, with one record for every CDR3 protein. In the table there are about 130,000 distinct CDR3 sequences, approximately 30% of which are singletons. The antigens these receptors bind are not known. The sequencing here drew on CD8+ T cells from cultured PBMCs, taken from culture after CMV antigen stimulation. These receptors were taken from a human donor in good health (CMV status not recorded). Some clones in this sample may be carry-over from other donors' samples.

This clonotype came up a few times. This chain uses TRBV28 with TRBJ1-1, with unresolved D. Germline V gene data show CDR1 as MDHEN and CDR2 as SYDVKM. Trimming pared 7 bases from V and 7 bases from J, leaving 4 bases between. The CDR3 totals 9 residues. CDR3 nucleotide sequence: TGTGCCAGCACCGTTGAAGCTTTCTTT. It encodes CASTVEAFF.

This sequence joins TRBV7-2 and TRBJ1-1; D not certain. The V gene lost 3 bases and the J gene lost 6 bases, with 8 bases spanning the gap. The germline CDR1 and CDR2 sequences are SGHTA and FQGNSA. The CDR3 is 12 residues long. In DNA form, the CDR3 reads TGTGCCAGCAGCTTTGATTACGCTGAAGCTTTCTTT. Translation: CASSFDYAEAFF.

The V call is TRBV6-1, the J call TRBJ2-7; 7 bases are shared with TRBD2. This CDR3 spans 15 amino acids. V lost 3 bases to trimming and J lost 2 bases; unmatched junction nucleotides: 7. Germline lookup yields CDR1 MNHNS and CDR2 SASEGT. This chain's CDR3 is CASSEKGGGTYEQYF. CDR3 in DNA: TGTGCCAGCAGTGAGAAGGGCGGGGGAACCTACGAGCAGTACTTC.

The chain joins TRBV7-6 to TRBJ2-7; D gene uncertain. There are 13 residues in the CDR3. Trimming took off 0 bases at V and 3 bases at J, with 6 bases between the two ends. The germline V gene encodes CDR1 SGHVS and CDR2 FNYEAQ. The CDR3 coding sequence is TGTGCCAGCAGCTTAGCGGCTGACTACGAGCAGTACTTC. It encodes CASSLAADYEQYF.

This clonotype was recorded at least ten times. This chain connects TRBV7-8 to TRBJ2-7; 7 bases match TRBD1. Germline V gene lookup returns CDR1 SGHVS and CDR2 FQNEAQ. The CDR3 has 15 residues. Germline trimming cut 5 bases from V and 0 bases from J; bases unmatched to any gene: 7. CDR3 loop: CASSARWTGSYEQYF. The CDR3 DNA follows: TGTGCCAGCAGCGCGCGTTGGACAGGCTCCTACGAGCAGTACTTC.

The chain couples TRBV2 to TRBJ2-3; 7 positions agree with TRBD2. The CDR3 contains 14 residues. V lost 4 bases and J lost 5; bases outside the gene matches: 6. CDR1 and CDR2 from the germline V gene are SNHLY and FYNNEI. In DNA form, the CDR3 reads TGTGCCAGCAGTGCCCTCGGGGGGATAGATACGCAGTATTTT. Translated, it gives CASSALGGIDTQYF.

The V call is TRBV15, the J call TRBJ1-4, with a weak D call TRBD1 (6 bases). The CDR3 is 15 residues long. V lost 2 bases, J lost 8 bases, and 15 bases lay in between. Germline V gene lookup returns CDR1 LNHNV and CDR2 YYDKDF (reference sequence). CDR3 bases: TGTGCCACCAGCAGATCGACAGGAGACGGAGAAAAACTGTTTTTT. It codes for CATSRSTGDGEKLFF.

The chain couples TRBV3-1 to TRBJ2-1; no definite D call. The germline gives CDR1 LGHDT, CDR2 YNNKEL (reference sequence). CDR3 length equals 12 residues. Trimming removed 4 bases from V and 5 bases from J, with 6 bases in between. CDR3 DNA: TGTGCCAGCAGCCCGTATAACAATGAGCAGTTCTTC. As protein: CASSPYNNEQFF.